The 5 T cell receptor beta chains below all came from one sample that was sequenced in a study of blood T cell repertoires in COVID-19. Clones were sequenced by immunoSEQ multiplex PCR, and TCRdb holds only the in-frame ones, with some missing. The sample includes about 300,000 clones, approximately 85% seen only once; the top ten take under 2%. The material sequenced was peripheral blood. The receptors were sampled from a woman between 45 and 65 years old with acute or convalescent COVID-19.

The CDR3 region has the DNA TGTGCCACCAGCAGAGAGGATTGGAGAGTCCACGAGCAGTACTTC. Encoded protein: CATSREDWRVHEQYF. The chain is built from TRBV15 and TRBJ2-7; D is unresolved. The germline V gene has CDR1 LNHNV and CDR2 YYDKDF (reference sequence). V was shortened by 0 bases and J by 5 bases, with 14 bases between the two germline ends. The CDR3 loop spans 15 amino acids.

The chain combines TRBV5-6 with TRBJ2-7, with 11 bases aligning to TRBD2. After removal of 4 bases from V and 1 base from J, the junction contained 10 bases not matched to a gene. The CDR3 runs to 17 residues. Germline CDR1 and CDR2: SGHDT and YYEEEE. CDR3 nucleotides: TGTGCCAGCAGCCTGACTAGCGGGAATCCCCGGTCCTACGAGCAGTACTTC. Residues: CASSLTSGNPRSYEQYF. Filled out from reference TRBV5-6 and TRBJ2-7, the complete variable domain reads DAGVTQSPTHLIKTRGQQVTLRCSPKSGHDTVSWYQQALGQGPQFIFQYYEEEERQRGNFPDRFSGHQFPNYSSELNVNALLLGDSALYLCASSLTSGNPRSYEQYFGPGTRLTVT.

The chain carries TRBV9 and TRBJ2-1; the match to TRBD2 covers 7 bases. The CDR3 is 15 residues long. V shed 0 bases and J 9 bases; nucleotides not matched to a gene: 9. The germline V gene has CDR1 SGDLS and CDR2 YYNGEE. CDR3 in DNA: TGTGCCAGCAGCGTAGATGCGGGAGAGAAGGGTGAGCAGTTCTTC. Its protein is CASSVDAGEKGEQFF.

The chain has TRBV28 and TRBJ2-3, with D maybe TRBD1 (5 bases). Trimming removed 4 bases at V and 5 bases at J, with 10 bases between. The CDR3 loop spans 13 amino acids. Germline assignment: CDR1 MDHEN and CDR2 SYDVKM. The CDR3 DNA follows: TGTGCCAGCAGTTACAGGCTTGGAGATACGCAGTATTTT. It yields the protein CASSYRLGDTQYF.

In its sample, this clone was seen once. The V call is TRBV10-3, the J call TRBJ1-5, with unresolved D. The CDR3 length is 14 residues. Trimming removed 2 bases at V and 6 bases at J, with 11 bases between. Germline V gene data show CDR1 as ENHRY and CDR2 as SYGVKD. The CDR3 loop is CAISEDGAAQPQHF. CDR3 DNA: TGTGCCATCAGTGAGGACGGAGCTGCTCAGCCCCAGCATTTT.